A selection of T cell receptor beta chains follows, all from one sample in a study of blood T cell repertoires in COVID-19. TCRdb's table, derived via immunoSEQ multiplex PCR, lists solely in-frame clones and lacks some. Here the sample spans about 260,000 clones, 85% to 90% being singletons. The sample was PBMCs or T cells enriched from blood (not recorded which). The receptors were sampled from a man in his fifties who had been exposed to COVID-19. Both conserved end residues are trimmed from each CDR3.

J gene	V gene	CDR3 protein
TRBJ1-2	TRBV6-2/TRBV6-3	ASSYSGAGVNGYT
TRBJ1-4	TRBV6-1	ASSLRGRSEKLF
TRBJ2-2	TRBV7-3	ASSPGLAGTGELF
TRBJ2-3	TRBV7-3	ASSLEQGLAQY
TRBJ2-3	TRBV5-6	ASSLGAGGTDTQY
TRBJ2-7	TRBV19	ASSPRTGGDEQY
TRBJ2-3	TRBV5-4	ASSPPFLGARLSDTDTQY
TRBJ1-1	TRBV7-2	ASSPTTGGITEAF
TRBJ2-3	TRBV20-1	SAFRDSYF
TRBJ1-3	TRBV19	ASRDGASGNTIY
TRBJ1-6	TRBV19	ASSIQGAVWPLH
TRBJ1-5	TRBV4-1	ASSRSGDQPQH
TRBJ1-1	TRBV7-8	ASSFQGLNTEAF
TRBJ2-7	TRBV6-6	ASRPGGNLRSYEQY
TRBJ2-3	TRBV6-2/TRBV6-3	ASSYGAGGTTDTQY
TRBJ2-1	TRBV30	AWSVLAVDNEQF
TRBJ2-1	TRBV7-9	ASSPMGGRRYNEQF
TRBJ2-3	TRBV29-1	SVAGTGSTDTQY
TRBJ1-1	TRBV10-3	AISADRDLTEAF
TRBJ1-6	TRBV7-3	ASSHRGSPLH
TRBJ1-2	TRBV28	ASSLMTGFGYT
TRBJ2-6	TRBV28	ASSLSGGAGANVLT
TRBJ1-6	TRBV19	ASSIQAGGSPPLH
TRBJ1-1	TRBV28	ASSLTGGGYTEAF
TRBJ2-5	TRBV2	ASGARAGTQETQY
TRBJ1-1	TRBV9	ASSVAGQGTEAF
TRBJ1-2	TRBV7-2	ASSVGQYGGYT
TRBJ2-1	TRBV11-3	ASSLDSPHTEEF
TRBJ2-1	TRBV5-1	ASSLVPGTEPNEQF
TRBJ2-1	TRBV11-2	ASSGQGLAEF
TRBJ1-1	TRBV6-1	ASSELYGTPNTEAF
TRBJ2-5	TRBV9	ASSGSGVPQETQY
TRBJ1-1	TRBV28	ASSLGGGTNTEAF
TRBJ2-3	TRBV7-2	ASSSRRQGLADTQY
TRBJ2-1	TRBV5-1	ASSAGLAGDEQF
TRBJ2-3	TRBV3-1/TRBV3-2	ASSLGRGRFADTQY
TRBJ2-1	TRBV5-4	ASSVGQGSYNEQF
TRBJ1-5	TRBV6-2/TRBV6-3	ASSYTGNQPQH
TRBJ2-3	TRBV2	ASSPTGPSDTQY
TRBJ1-2	TRBV3-1/TRBV3-2	ASSQDGRVGYT
TRBJ2-3	TRBV18	ASSPSRAEADTQY
TRBJ2-2	TRBV6-5	ASRNMRQDTGELF
TRBJ2-1	TRBV5-4	ASSGTSGGAWEQF
TRBJ2-5	TRBV6-5	ASSKTDNVQTQY
TRBJ1-2	TRBV7-3	ASSLLGGGSALDYGYT
TRBJ1-2	TRBV7-9	ASSLTGTGSRGYT
TRBJ1-3	TRBV4-2	ASSQDRVYSGNTIY
TRBJ2-1	TRBV5-1	ASSHYSGGASSYNEQF
TRBJ2-5	TRBV7-9	ASSPRGGGPQETQY
TRBJ2-2	TRBV7-3	ASSSNGELF
TRBJ2-1	TRBV27	ASSFDAGTPSSYNEQF
TRBJ1-1	TRBV4-2	ASSQGVGGHDTEAF
TRBJ1-1	TRBV18	ASSPGQLTLNTEAF
TRBJ1-3	TRBV5-1	ASSGGTGGNTIY
TRBJ2-1	TRBV7-9	ASSPGAGGAYNEQF
TRBJ2-1	TRBV7-3	ASSFDSYNEQF
TRBJ2-3	TRBV10-3	AIGPPAGEGNTQY